The 28 T cell receptor beta chains below were found in one sample sequenced in a study of neoadjuvant anti-PD-1 for oral cavity cancer. The data were produced by immunoSEQ multiplex PCR, yet TCRdb's version contains in-frame clones alone and is incomplete. The sample consists of 15,000 or so clones, 50% to 65% of them appearing once. The sample here was PBMCs, taken before nivolumab (anti-PD-1) treatment. The origin of the receptors is a person aged 35-80 years with oral cavity squamous cell carcinoma.

A single count supports this clone. The chain is built from TRBV14 and TRBJ2-7; D is uncertain. The V gene's germline CDR1 is SGHDN and CDR2 FVKESK. V lost 4 bases and J 7 bases, leaving 11 bases between the germline ends. The CDR3 totals 12 residues. CDR3 coding DNA: TGTGCCAGCAGCCCTGGGGTCGGAGAGCAGTACTTC. Its translation is CASSPGVGEQYF.

V and J are TRBV30 and TRBJ2-7; D gene ambiguous. The CDR3 has 12 amino acids. V lost 0 bases, J lost 3 bases, and 6 bases lay in between. Germline V CDR1 and CDR2: GTSNPN, SVGIG (reference sequence). CDR3 bases: TGTGCCTGGAGTGTACAAGGCTACGAGCAGTACTTC. This encodes CAWSVQGYEQYF.

In DNA form, the CDR3 reads TGTGCCAGCAGCGTAGACGGGCCGAACTCTGGAAACACCATATATTTT. Amino acids: CASSVDGPNSGNTIYF. The V call is TRBV9, the J call TRBJ1-3; D unresolved. Germline loops: CDR1 SGDLS, CDR2 YYNGEE. The CDR3 extends over 16 amino acids. Trimming left V 0 bases short and J 0 bases short, with 10 bases between. Drawing the rest from reference TRBV9 and TRBJ1-3, the complete variable domain is DSGVTQTPKHLITATGQRVTLRCSPRSGDLSVYWYQQSLDQGLQFLIQYYNGEERAKGNILERFSAQQFPDLHSELNLSSLELGDSALYFCASSVDGPNSGNTIYFGEGSWLTVV.

This CDR3 reads CASRPWGTEIETQYF. CDR3 in DNA: TGTGCCAGCAGGCCGTGGGGGACTGAGATCGAGACCCAGTACTTC. The V call is TRBV7-8, the J call TRBJ2-5; tentatively, D is TRBD2 (6 bases). The CDR3 runs to 15 residues. The V and J ends lost 6 bases and 5 bases respectively, with 19 bases between them. Germline CDR1 SGHVS, CDR2 FQNEAQ.

This sequence joins TRBV7-9 and TRBJ2-3; D remains unclear. This CDR3 is 15 amino acids long. Trimming stripped 5 bases from V and 2 bases from J, with 14 bases between. Per germline, CDR1 SEHNR and CDR2 FQNEAQ (reference sequence). The CDR3: CASSQWTDHTDTQYF. DNA of the CDR3: TGTGCCAGCAGCCAATGGACGGACCACACAGATACGCAGTATTTT.

The chain couples TRBV7-2 to TRBJ1-5; TRBD1 matches 8 bases. Per the germline V gene, CDR1 is SGHTA and CDR2 is FQGNSA. Trimming cost V 5 bases and J 9 bases; bases outside gene matches: 3. This CDR3 region has 12 residues. The CDR3 bases are TGTGCCAGCAGCACCGGGACAGGGCCCCAGCATTTT. Protein product: CASSTGTGPQHF.

This chain uses TRBV25-1 with TRBJ2-2; 8 bases align to TRBD1. This CDR3 has 14 residues. Trimming removed 5 bases from V and 6 bases from J; junction bases left unmatched: 5. The V gene's germline CDR1 is MGHDK and CDR2 SYGVNS. The CDR3 loop reads CASSRTGLSGELFF. DNA for the CDR3: TGTGCCAGCAGTCGGACAGGGCTGTCCGGGGAGCTGTTTTTT.

The chain is built from TRBV6-4 and TRBJ2-7, with D uncertain. CDR3 length: 10 residues. The germline CDR1 and CDR2 sequences are MRHNA and SNTAGT. V was trimmed by 7 bases and J by 5 bases, leaving 6 bases between them. The CDR3 spells CASNDDEQYF. CDR3 nucleotide sequence: TGTGCCAGCAATGATGACGAGCAGTACTTC.

This chain joins TRBV5-1 and TRBJ2-1; unclear D gene. V dropped 0 bases and J dropped 5 bases, with 6 bases sitting between them. Germline CDR1 is SGHRS and CDR2 is YFSETQ. There are 13 residues in the CDR3. CDR3 protein: CASSLAVNNEQFF. The CDR3 DNA is TGCGCCAGCAGCTTGGCAGTAAACAATGAGCAGTTCTTC.

The chain links TRBV29-1 to TRBJ2-2; D remains ambiguous. The V end lost 5 bases, the J end lost 2 bases, and 9 bases lay between the germline ends. Germline V CDR1 and CDR2: SQVTM, ANQGSEA. This CDR3 has 13 residues. This CDR3 reads CSVYFSNTGELFF. DNA for the CDR3: TGCAGCGTTTATTTTAGCAACACCGGGGAGCTGTTTTTT.

The rearrangement joins TRBV6-1 to TRBJ2-7; 8 bases line up with TRBD2. CDR3 length: 15 amino acids. V gave up 7 bases and J gave up 2 bases; unmatched junction bases: 10. Germline CDR1 MNHNS, CDR2 SASEGT. CDR3: CASKGLSGSAYEQYF. The CDR3 DNA follows: TGTGCCAGCAAAGGGCTGAGCGGGAGTGCCTACGAGCAGTACTTC.

This clone was detected only once. In DNA, the CDR3 is TGTGCCAGCAGCTTAGGAAGCGGAGCGAACACTGAAGCTTTCTTT. This translates into CASSLGSGANTEAFF. This chain connects TRBV11-1 to TRBJ1-1; D ambiguous. Germline CDR1 is SGHAT and CDR2 is FQDESV (reference sequence). The V gene lost 1 base and the J gene lost 1 base, with 10 bases spanning the gap. The CDR3 contains 15 residues. The full variable domain, in which reference TRBV11-1 and TRBJ1-1 provide the parts outside the CDR3, is EAEVAQSPRYKITEKSQAVAFWCDPISGHATLYWYRQILGQGPELLVQFQDESVVDDSQLPKDRFSAERLKGVDSTLKIQPAELGDSAMYLCASSLGSGANTEAFFGQGTRLTVV.

This clone was counted only a few times. The chain links TRBV5-1 to TRBJ2-7, with 11 bases fitting TRBD2. This CDR3 has 15 amino acids. V lost 7 bases to trimming and J lost 3 bases; unmatched junction nucleotides: 9. Germline CDR1 reads SGHRS; CDR2 reads YFSETQ. The CDR3, as DNA: TGCGCCAGCCGCCTAATGACTAGCGGGAACTACGAGCAGTACTTC. Translation: CASRLMTSGNYEQYF.

The chain recombines TRBV19 with TRBJ2-7; a weak D match, TRBD2 (5 bases). Germline V gives CDR1 LNHDA, CDR2 SQIVND (reference sequence). The germline V and J ends were trimmed by 8 bases and 3 bases, with 26 bases remaining between them. The CDR3 runs 17 residues. Here the CDR3 reads CASSPFGRSPRGYEQYF. The DNA of the CDR3 is TGTGCCAGTTCACCCTTCGGGCGGAGTCCACGGGGCTACGAGCAGTACTTC. The whole variable domain, remainder taken from reference TRBV19 and TRBJ2-7, is DGGITQSPKYLFRKEGQNVTLSCEQNLNHDAMYWYRQDPGQGLRLIYYSQIVNDFQKGDIAEGYSVSREKKESFPLTVTSAQKNPTAFYLCASSPFGRSPRGYEQYFGPGTRLTVT.

This sequence joins TRBV4-1 and TRBJ2-3; TRBD2 matches at 11 bases. From germline, CDR1 is MGHRA and CDR2 YSYEKL. Germline trimming cut 4 bases from V and 4 bases from J; bases unmatched to any gene: 10. There are 17 residues in the CDR3. The CDR3 region has the DNA TGCGCCAGCAGCCCCATTAGCGGGAGGGCCGGGGCAGATACGCAGTATTTT. Its translation is CASSPISGRAGADTQYF.

By sample fraction, this clone is medium-sized. This chain connects TRBV19 to TRBJ1-5; D is perhaps TRBD1 (6 bases). The CDR3 is 15 amino acids. Trimming shortened V by 8 bases and J by 0 bases, and 14 bases separated the two germline ends. Germline values: CDR1 LNHDA, CDR2 SQIVND (reference sequence). The CDR3 nucleotides read TGTGCCAGTCCCACCTGGGGGCATAGCAATCAGCCCCAGCATTTT. It yields the protein CASPTWGHSNQPQHF.

This clone has only a few counts. The chain carries TRBV6-1 and TRBJ1-1, with D unclear. V was pared by 2 bases and J by 2 bases, with 12 bases between. The CDR3 extends over 15 amino acids. From germline, CDR1 is MNHNS and CDR2 SASEGT. The CDR3, as DNA: TGTGCCAGCAGTGAAAGCCGGGCCCTTAACACTGAAGCTTTCTTT. Its translation is CASSESRALNTEAFF.

The chain employs TRBV7-9 and TRBJ2-3; 7 positions agree with TRBD2. Trimming cost V 5 bases and J 2 bases; bases outside gene matches: 4. In germline, CDR1 is SEHNR, CDR2 FQNEAQ (reference sequence). The length of the CDR3 is 14 residues. In DNA, the CDR3 is TGTGCCAGCAGCGGTGCGGGGGTCACAGATACGCAGTATTTT. It yields the protein CASSGAGVTDTQYF.

The rearrangement uses TRBV6-1 and TRBJ2-7; 10 bases are shared with TRBD1. The germline gives CDR1 MNHNS, CDR2 SASEGT. The CDR3 totals 14 residues. The ends lost 5 bases at V and 0 bases at J; junction bases unmatched: 1. This CDR3 reads CASSRDRGSYEQYF. CDR3 nucleotide sequence: TGTGCCAGCAGTAGGGACAGGGGCTCCTACGAGCAGTACTTC.

The rearrangement joins TRBV6-5 to TRBJ1-2; D not certain. V was shortened by 7 bases and J by 4 bases, with 19 bases between the two germline ends. Germline lookup yields CDR1 MNHEY and CDR2 SVGAGI. This CDR3 is built from 15 residues. DNA for the CDR3: TGTGCCAGCACCCAGCCGGGAACACCCGGCTATGGCTACACCTTC. It codes for CASTQPGTPGYGYTF.

The V call is TRBV15, the J call TRBJ2-3; D might be TRBD2 (6 bases). V lost 5 bases and J 11 bases, leaving 20 bases between the germline ends. This CDR3 is built from 14 residues. In germline, CDR1 is LNHNV, CDR2 YYDKDF (reference sequence). The CDR3 DNA reads as TGTGCCACCAGCCATCGACGTGCGGGGTTAGGGCAGTATTTT. This sequence encodes CATSHRRAGLGQYF.

V and J are TRBV11-2 and TRBJ2-7, with a possible D match to TRBD1 (6 bases). In germline, CDR1 is SGHAT, CDR2 FQNNGV. Trimming left V 5 bases short and J 3 bases short, with 17 bases between. The CDR3 contains 15 residues. CDR3 sequence: CASSAPGHLYYEQYF. The CDR3 coding sequence is TGTGCCAGCAGCGCCCCGGGACACCTTTACTACGAGCAGTACTTC.

V usage is TRBV5-5 and J usage is TRBJ1-4; D gene unclear. Trimming stripped 0 bases from V and 3 bases from J, with 9 bases between. There are 15 residues in the CDR3. CDR1 is SGHKS, CDR2 YYEKEE, per germline (reference sequence). CDR3 sequence reads: CASSLGWEANEKLFF. The CDR3 DNA reads as TGTGCCAGCAGCTTGGGCTGGGAAGCTAATGAAAAACTGTTTTTT.

CDR3 sequence (DNA): TGCAGCGTGATTGGACAGGGGAACACTGAAGCTTTCTTT. As protein: CSVIGQGNTEAFF. The chain combines TRBV29-1 with TRBJ1-1, with 8 bases aligning to TRBD1. Losses at the gene ends were 6 bases for V and 1 base for J; bases not matched to a gene: 4. Germline V gene lookup returns CDR1 SQVTM and CDR2 ANQGSEA. This CDR3 contains 13 residues.

The chain uses TRBV6-5 and TRBJ2-1; 9 bases match TRBD1. The CDR3 is 15 residues long. Trimming cost V 5 bases and J 9 bases; bases outside gene matches: 11. Per germline, CDR1 MNHEY and CDR2 SVGAGI. The CDR3 nucleotides are TGTGCCAGCAGTCCTCCCGGGACAGGGAACCTTGAGCAGTTCTTC. Amino acids: CASSPPGTGNLEQFF.

This chain uses TRBV18 with TRBJ2-7, with 7 bases aligning to TRBD2. The germline V gene has CDR1 KGHSH and CDR2 LQKENI. Trimming removed 3 bases from V and 2 bases from J; junction bases left unmatched: 4. CDR3 size: 14 residues. This CDR3 reads CASSPPGLPYEQYF. The CDR3 DNA reads as TGTGCCAGCTCACCCCCGGGACTACCCTACGAGCAGTACTTC.

The genes are TRBV10-2 and TRBJ1-5; TRBD1 matches 7 bases. The ends lost 8 bases at V and 7 bases at J; junction bases unmatched: 11. The length of the CDR3 is 14 residues. The germline V gene has CDR1 WSHSY and CDR2 SAAADI. CDR3 protein: CASGEDRLLQPQHF. CDR3 nucleotides: TGCGCCAGCGGGGAGGACAGGTTACTCCAGCCCCAGCATTTT.

This clone came up a few times. This chain connects TRBV9 to TRBJ1-2; D ambiguous. Trimming cost V 0 bases and J 4 bases, with 7 bases left between them. The V gene's germline CDR1 is SGDLS and CDR2 YYNGEE. This CDR3 spans 13 amino acids. The CDR3: CASSVDSTYGYTF. As DNA, the CDR3 is TGTGCCAGCAGCGTAGATTCTACCTATGGCTACACCTTC.